This T cell receptor (beta chain) was sequenced during a study of T cell repertoires in cytomegalovirus infection. Overall study: Use of recently identified HLA-C-restricted and well-studied HLA-B-restricted CMV epitopes was part of the study. Indicated by public TCR beta signatures were CMV infection and matching HLA type.

This clonotype was seen at least ten times. Its antigen is unknown. Germline V CDR1 and CDR2: SGHTA, FQGNSA. The length of the CDR3 is 18 residues. V lost 1 base to trimming and J lost 5 bases; unmatched junction nucleotides: 11. General observations from the study: Cumulative frequency (of public TCR beta family members) identified carriers of CMV plus the relevant HLA. HLA-C-restricted TCR beta clonotypes specific for CMV led the ex vivo response.

Each CDR3 protein is one row after TCRdb ran MiXCR on the reads. The sample lists around 900,000 distinct CDR3 sequences; approximately 31% were seen once. The chain is built from TRBV7-2 and TRBJ2-5; 12 bases line up with TRBD1. The receptor comes from a human donor in good health (CMV status not recorded). Some clones in this sample may be carry-over from other donors' samples. Specimen: cultured CD8+ T cells from PBMCs, collected from culture after CMV antigen stimulation. The chain's CDR3 is CASSLGGQGAALRETQYF. CDR3 sequence (DNA): TGTGCCAGCAGCTTAGGGGGACAGGGGGCCGCCTTGAGGGAGACCCAGTACTTC.